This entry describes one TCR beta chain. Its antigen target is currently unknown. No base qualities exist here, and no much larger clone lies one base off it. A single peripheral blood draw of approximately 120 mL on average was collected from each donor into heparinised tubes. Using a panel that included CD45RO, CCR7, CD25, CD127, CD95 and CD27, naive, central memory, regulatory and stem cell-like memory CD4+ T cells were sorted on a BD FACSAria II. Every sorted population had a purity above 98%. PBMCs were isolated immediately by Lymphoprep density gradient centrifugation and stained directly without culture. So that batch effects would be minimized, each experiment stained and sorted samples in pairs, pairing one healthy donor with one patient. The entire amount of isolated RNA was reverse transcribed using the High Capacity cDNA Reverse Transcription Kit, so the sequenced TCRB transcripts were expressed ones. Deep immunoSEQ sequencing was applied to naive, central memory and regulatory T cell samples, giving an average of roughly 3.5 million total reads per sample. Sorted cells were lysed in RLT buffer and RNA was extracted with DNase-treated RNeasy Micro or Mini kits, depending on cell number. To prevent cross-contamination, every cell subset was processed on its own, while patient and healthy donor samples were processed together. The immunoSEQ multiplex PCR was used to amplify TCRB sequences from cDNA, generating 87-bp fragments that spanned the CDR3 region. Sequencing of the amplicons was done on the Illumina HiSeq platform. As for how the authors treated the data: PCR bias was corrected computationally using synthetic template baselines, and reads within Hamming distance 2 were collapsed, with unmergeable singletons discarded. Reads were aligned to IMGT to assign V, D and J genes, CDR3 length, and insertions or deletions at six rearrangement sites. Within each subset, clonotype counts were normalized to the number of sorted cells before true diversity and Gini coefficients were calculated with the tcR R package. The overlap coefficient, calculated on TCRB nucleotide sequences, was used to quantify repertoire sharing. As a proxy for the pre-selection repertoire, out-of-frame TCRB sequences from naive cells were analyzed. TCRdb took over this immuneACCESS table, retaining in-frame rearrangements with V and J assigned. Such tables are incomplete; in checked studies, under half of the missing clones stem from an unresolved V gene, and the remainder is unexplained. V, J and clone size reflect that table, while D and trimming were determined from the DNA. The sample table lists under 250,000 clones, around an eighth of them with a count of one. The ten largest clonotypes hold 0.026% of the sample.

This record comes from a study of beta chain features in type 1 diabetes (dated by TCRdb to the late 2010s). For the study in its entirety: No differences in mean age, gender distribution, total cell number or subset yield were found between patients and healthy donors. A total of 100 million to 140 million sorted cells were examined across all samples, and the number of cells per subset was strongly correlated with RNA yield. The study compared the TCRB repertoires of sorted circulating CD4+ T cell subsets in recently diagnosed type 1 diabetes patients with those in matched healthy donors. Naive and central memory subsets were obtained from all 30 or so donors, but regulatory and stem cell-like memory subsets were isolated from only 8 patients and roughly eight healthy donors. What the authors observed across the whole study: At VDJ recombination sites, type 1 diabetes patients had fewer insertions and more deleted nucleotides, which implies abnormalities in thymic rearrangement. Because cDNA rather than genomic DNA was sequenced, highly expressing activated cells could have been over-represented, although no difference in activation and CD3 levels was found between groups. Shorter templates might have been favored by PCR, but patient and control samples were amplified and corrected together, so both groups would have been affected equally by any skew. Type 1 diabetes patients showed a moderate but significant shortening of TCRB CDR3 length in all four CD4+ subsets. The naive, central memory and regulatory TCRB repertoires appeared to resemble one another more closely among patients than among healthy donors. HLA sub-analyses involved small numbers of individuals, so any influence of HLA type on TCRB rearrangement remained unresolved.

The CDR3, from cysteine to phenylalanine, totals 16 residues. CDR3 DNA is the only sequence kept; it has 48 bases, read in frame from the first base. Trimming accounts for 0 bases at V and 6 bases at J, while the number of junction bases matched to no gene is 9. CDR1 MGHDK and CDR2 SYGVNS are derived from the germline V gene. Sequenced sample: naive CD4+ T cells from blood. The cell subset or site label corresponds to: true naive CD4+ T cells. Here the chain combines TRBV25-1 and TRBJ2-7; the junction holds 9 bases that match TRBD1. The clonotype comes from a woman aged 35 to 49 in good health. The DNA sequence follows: TGTGCCAGCAGTGAATATTTCACCGGGACAGGGCGCGAGCAGTACTTC. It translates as CASSEYFTGTGREQYF.